This TCR beta chain was documented in a study of neurological immune-mediated disorders (dated by TCRdb to between 2017 and 2020). Turning to the overall study: Peripheral blood TCR-beta repertoires from HTLV-I-associated myelopathy (HAM/TSP) patients, multiple sclerosis patients and healthy controls were compared by UMI-based sequencing. The roughly 110 TCR-beta libraries covered PBMC samples along with longitudinal samples, technical triplicates, and paired sorted CD4+ and CD8+ T-cell subsets. Each longitudinal HAM/TSP and healthy donor was sampled at 3 time-points spaced at roughly 3-40 month intervals. Of the 60 to 70 subjects in the cohort, some 15 were HAM/TSP patients, about 34 were multiple sclerosis patients, and approximately 20 were healthy controls.

From the cysteine through the phenylalanine, the CDR3 covers 14 amino acids. The CDR3 DNA has 42 bases and is translated from base 1. The junction shows trimming of 5 bases on V and 5 bases on J, and the gene matches do not reach 6 bases of it. The germline V gene sets CDR1 to SGHAT and CDR2 to FQNNGV. The meaning of the sample's time point label: longitudinal time-point 3. For the unsorted PBMC libraries, 2 million PBMCs were stored in RNAlater at -80 degrees C until RNA extraction and were used to generate the libraries. Peripheral blood was subjected to Ficoll-Hypaque density gradient centrifugation to isolate PBMCs, which were then cryopreserved in liquid nitrogen. Overall results and qualifications from the work: Across subjects, expanded clones never shared an identical CDR3 amino acid sequence, which suggests that the TCR-beta repertoires in every group were private. TCR clonal expansion was greatest in HAM/TSP patients and smallest in MS patients, who ranked below even healthy controls.

Remarks on this clonotype: What this receptor recognizes is not known. No much larger clonotype is one base removed from it; base qualities were not supplied.

cDNA synthesis used template-switch 5'RACE with a primer carrying a 10-nucleotide random unique molecular identifier tagging each TCR transcript. Each sequencing run produced over 170 million TCR-beta sequences covering 15-18 subjects. The RNeasy kit was used to extract total RNA. Using the KAPA Real-time Library Amplification kit, TCR-beta VDJ regions were amplified with primers for the TCR constant region and the 5'RACE anchor. Sample indexes and Illumina adaptors were added in a first PCR, and a second PCR then increased library yield. After purification with Ampure beads, the TCR product of roughly 650 bp was size-selected on a 2% E-gel SizeSelection system. Library quality was checked on a Bioanalyzer, concentration was measured with Qubit, and libraries were quantified with the Kapa Library Quantification kit before pooling. Paired-end 2 x 150 bp sequencing of the libraries was performed on an Illumina HiSeq 2500. To increase sequence diversity, about 25-30% phiX was spiked into each library pool. Per the authors' processing: Quality-filtered reads were processed with the UMI-based MiGEC pipeline, which removed over 75% of raw TCR sequences during error correction. VDJ genes were aligned to IMGT germline references, and clonotypes were defined by unique CDR3 amino acid sequence plus V-J genes. Clonal expansion, Shannon diversity and CDR3 relatedness were evaluated with VDJtools (CalcPairwiseDistances, ClusterSamples), while phylogenetic trees were built in CLCbio workbench. Clones with at least 8 unique UMIs were defined as expanded, with this threshold being based on coefficient-of-variation modelling across technical triplicates. TCRdb passed the public sequencing reads through fastp at Q25 and MiXCR, retaining productive beta sequences. Rows matching on CDR3 protein sequence are summarized as one entry with the most common DNA and genes. TCRdb assigned the V and J calls; the authors' analysis was not used. The sample table records fewer than 110,000 distinct CDR3 sequences; 11% of these occur just once. The ten most abundant clones make up around 3.3% of the sample.

This receptor was taken from a female donor with HTLV-1-associated myelopathy (HAM/TSP). The rearrangement combines TRBV11-2 with TRBJ2-7, with 10 bases aligning to TRBD1. The sequencing sample was made of PBMCs. The bases read TGTGCCAGCAGCCGAGACAGGGGGCTAGACGAGCAGTACTTC. It translates as CASSRDRGLDEQYF.